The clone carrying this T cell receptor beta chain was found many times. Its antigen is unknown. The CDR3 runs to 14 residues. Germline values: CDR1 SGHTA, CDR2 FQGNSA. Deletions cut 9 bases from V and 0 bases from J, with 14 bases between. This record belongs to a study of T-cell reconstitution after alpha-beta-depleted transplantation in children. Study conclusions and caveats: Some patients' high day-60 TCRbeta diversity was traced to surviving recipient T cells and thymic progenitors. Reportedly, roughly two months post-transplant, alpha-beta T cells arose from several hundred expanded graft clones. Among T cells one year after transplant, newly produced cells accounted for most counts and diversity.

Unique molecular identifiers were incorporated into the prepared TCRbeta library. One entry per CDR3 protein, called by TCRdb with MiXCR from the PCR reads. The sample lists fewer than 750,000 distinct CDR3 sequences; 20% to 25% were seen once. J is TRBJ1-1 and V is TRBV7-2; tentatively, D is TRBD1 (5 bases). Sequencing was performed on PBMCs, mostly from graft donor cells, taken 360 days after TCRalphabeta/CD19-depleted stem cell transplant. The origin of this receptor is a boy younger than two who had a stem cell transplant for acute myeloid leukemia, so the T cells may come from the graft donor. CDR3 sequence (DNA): TGTGCCAGTCGGACACGGGGCATGAACACTGAAGCTTTCTTT. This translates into CASRTRGMNTEAFF.